These 5 T cell receptor beta chains came from one sample sequenced in a study of identifying expanded T cells in peripheral blood. Measured with immunoSEQ multiplex PCR; TCRdb has only the in-frame clones, and not every one. This sample has 50,000 to 60,000 clones, with roughly 82% found just once. The sample taken for sequencing was blood. The source is a person aged 18 to 69 in good health.

Written as DNA, the CDR3 is TGTGCCAGCAGCGACACTAAGCAGTACTTC. Its translation: CASSDTKQYF. The chain uses TRBV28 and TRBJ2-7, with no clear D. The CDR3 consists of 10 residues. The germline V and J ends were trimmed by 6 bases and 8 bases, with 8 bases remaining between them. CDR1 MDHEN and CDR2 SYDVKM come from the germline V gene.

The chain couples TRBV5-3 to TRBJ2-4; 9 bases agree with TRBD1. TRBV5-3 qualifies as an ORF whose function is uncertain. The CDR3 sequence is 17 residues long. V shed 2 bases and J 1 base; nucleotides not matched to a gene: 7. In DNA, the CDR3 is TGTGCCAGAAGCTTTTTAACAGGGGGCAAGGCCAAAAACATTCAGTACTTC. Amino acids: CARSFLTGGKAKNIQYF.

V gene TRBV6-5 combines with J gene TRBJ1-1; no clear D gene. This CDR3 region has 13 residues. Per the germline V gene, CDR1 is MNHEY and CDR2 is SVGAGI. V was trimmed by 7 bases and J by 0 bases, leaving 9 bases between them. The CDR3, as DNA: TGTGCCAGCACTCCCCGGATGAACACTGAAGCTTTCTTT. This gives the protein CASTPRMNTEAFF.

This rearrangement joins TRBV9 to TRBJ1-5, with D possibly TRBD1 on 5 matching bases. This CDR3 spans 17 amino acids. Germline V gene sequence: CDR1 SGDLS, CDR2 YYNGEE. The V and J ends lost 8 bases and 10 bases respectively, with 31 bases between them. The CDR3 nucleotides read TGTGCCAGAGTCCTTCGGGTGTGCAGGGTTCGGTCTTGTCCCCAGCATTTT. It translates to CARVLRVCRVRSCPQHF.

The rearrangement links TRBV7-6 to TRBJ2-3; D not resolved. Germline CDR1 SGHVS, CDR2 FNYEAQ. V was clipped by 1 base and J by 0 bases, with 11 bases between them. This CDR3 contains 16 residues. DNA of the CDR3: TGTGCCAGCAGCTTAGGGGCGCAGACTAGCACAGATACGCAGTATTTT. Translation gives CASSLGAQTSTDTQYF.